This T cell receptor beta chain derives from a study of CD8+CD57+ T cells in acquired aplastic anemia. General observations from the study: Significance was not reached for CD8+ Simpson's diversity between patients and controls. Patients had twenty-nine CD8+ CDR3 sequences in common with controls (the shared set).

Sequencing involved patients with CD8+CD57+ cell expansion previously shown by flow cytometry. The enrolled patients all had severe acquired aplastic anemia. Untreated patients provided the blood samples, with no therapy given before sampling. This clonotype came up a few times. What it binds is not known. Genomic DNA constituted the template upon which TCR beta VDJ and CDR3 profiling was performed. TCRdb recomputed calls from the reads with MiXCR, one row per CDR3 protein. The table records 260,000 or so distinct CDR3 sequences, more than 40% of them present only once. The sample was sorted CD4+, CD8+, or CD8+CD57+ T cells (not recorded which) from PBMCs. This TCR was sampled from a human donor with aplastic anemia.

For the CDR3, the DNA is TGTGCCAGCAGCTTCTACCGGGATACGCAGTATTTT. It codes for CASSFYRDTQYF. The chain carries TRBV7-2 and TRBJ2-3, with D unresolved. V gave up 3 bases and J gave up 6 bases, with 7 bases separating them. The CDR3 is 12 amino acids. Germline V gene data show CDR1 as SGHTA and CDR2 as FQGNSA.